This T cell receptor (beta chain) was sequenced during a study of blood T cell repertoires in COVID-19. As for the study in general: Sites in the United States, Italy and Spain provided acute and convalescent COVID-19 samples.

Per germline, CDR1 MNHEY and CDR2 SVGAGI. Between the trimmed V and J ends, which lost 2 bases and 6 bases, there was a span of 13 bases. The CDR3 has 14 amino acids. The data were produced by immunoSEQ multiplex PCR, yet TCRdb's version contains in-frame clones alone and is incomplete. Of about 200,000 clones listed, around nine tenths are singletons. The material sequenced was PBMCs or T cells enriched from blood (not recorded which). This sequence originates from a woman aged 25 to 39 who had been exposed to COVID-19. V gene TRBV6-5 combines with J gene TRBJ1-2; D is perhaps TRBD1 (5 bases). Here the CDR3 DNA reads TGTGCCAGCAGTTACCGGGGGGTGACTCATGGCTACACCTTC. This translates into CASSYRGVTHGYTF.